This T cell receptor beta chain appears in the sequencing data of a study of T cell clusters in autoimmune cytopenias. About the research overall: Per sample, median TRB depth was roughly 50,000 reads, yielding a median roughly 2,400 distinct clonotypes. Study-wide points: The T cell clusters were defined only in silico, without experimental functional validation. TRB repertoire shifts in secondary cytopenia and chronic lymphocytic leukemia mostly reflected lymphoma, not autoimmunity.

Remarks on this clonotype: Its antigen is currently unknown.

TRB was amplified from about 270 ng of peripheral blood genomic DNA per sample. CDR3 length equals 14 residues. Germline lookup yields CDR1 MNHEY and CDR2 SVGAGI. One tube held mixed TRB-A and TRB-B primer pools for touch-down PCR. TCRdb reprocessed the multiplex PCR reads and reports one entry per CDR3 protein, with no DNA. The sample has about 15,000 distinct CDR3 sequences, and its top ten clones hold roughly 2.3%. V and J are TRBV6-5 and TRBJ1-6; the D call of TRBD1 rests on TCRdb alone, since no DNA is present to check it. The sample comprised peripheral blood. The clonotype originates from a human donor with an autoimmune cytopenia or autoimmune hepatitis (not recorded which). The CDR3 here is CASSSRDSSSPLHF.